The rows below give T cell receptor beta chains drawn from one sample of a study of response to subunit inactivated influenza vaccine. TCRdb called the RT-PCR reads again in MiXCR, with one record for every CDR3 protein. The sample holds approximately 730,000 distinct CDR3 sequences, more than 11% seen once. The specimen was PBMCs from blood, collected 14 to 15 days before vaccination. These TCRs come from a man between 50 and 59 years old who received an inactivated influenza vaccine. Both conserved end residues are part of each CDR3. D genes are given only for firm matches. Size is omitted from some rows. Given values are once, few, many or a class for expanded clones.

J gene | D gene | clone size | V gene | CDR3 DNA | CDR3 protein
TRBJ2-5 | TRBD2 | NA | TRBV6-2/TRBV6-3 | TGTGCCAGCAGCCGGACTAGCGGGACCCAAGAGACCCAGTACTTC | CASSRTSGTQETQYF
TRBJ2-5 | NA | NA | TRBV3-1 | TGTGCCAGCAGCCCCGACTGGGGCGAAGAGACCCAGTACTTC | CASSPDWGEETQYF
TRBJ2-5 | NA | many | TRBV6-5 | TGTGCCAGCAGTTACGGGGCAGAACTTTCCAAAGAGACCCAGTACTTC | CASSYGAELSKETQYF
TRBJ2-3 | TRBD2 | NA | TRBV20-1 | TGCAGTGCTAGAGACCCCCTTTCCAGCGGGAGTGTTACAGATACGCAGTATTTT | CSARDPLSSGSVTDTQYF
TRBJ1-5 | NA | few | TRBV7-9 | TGTGCCAGCACCACGGGGAGCCTTGGGCAGCCCCAGCATTTT | CASTTGSLGQPQHF
TRBJ2-7 | NA | few | TRBV28 | TGTGCCAGCAGTTTATCCGGGGGAGGTTACTCCTACGAGCAGTACTTC | CASSLSGGGYSYEQYF
TRBJ2-5 | NA | NA | TRBV7-2 | TGTGCCAGCAGCTTAGGGTTAATGGCGATAGCGGTGGAGACCCAGTACTTC | CASSLGLMAIAVETQYF
TRBJ2-3 | NA | NA | TRBV4-1 | TGCGCCAGCAGCCAAGGTCAAAGGGGGGCCACAGATACGCAGTATTTT | CASSQGQRGATDTQYF
TRBJ1-1 | TRBD1 | few | TRBV15 | TGTGCCACCAGCCGGACAGGGTTTGAAGCTTTCTTT | CATSRTGFEAFF
TRBJ1-1 | NA | few | TRBV6-2/TRBV6-3 | TGTGCCAGCAGCCAGCGGACGCAAGCTTTCTTT | CASSQRTQAFF
TRBJ1-3 | NA | NA | TRBV10-3 | TGTGCCATCAGTGAGCTAAGCGGGACGTCAGGCCCTGGAAACACCATATATTTT | CAISELSGTSGPGNTIYF
TRBJ2-7 | TRBD2 | NA | TRBV6-1 | TGTGCCAGCAGCCCGGGACTAGCGGGGATTTCCTACGAGCAGTACTTC | CASSPGLAGISYEQYF
TRBJ2-3 | NA | NA | TRBV9 | TGTGCCAGCAGCGTCCCACCCCGTTCCGACCGAGGCACAGATACGCAGTATTTT | CASSVPPRSDRGTDTQYF